Listed below are T cell receptor beta chains from one sample, sequenced in a study of T cell responses to AZD1222 COVID-19 vaccine. Assay used: immunoSEQ multiplex PCR; TCRdb lists only in-frame clones, some missing. The table lists just under 85,000 clones, roughly 88% of them singletons. This material consisted of peripheral blood, taken on day 0 of AZD1222 vaccination. The receptor set was obtained from an adult in good health. Both conserved end residues are part of each CDR3. A D gene is named only where the DNA matches it firmly. Clone size appears in some rows only: once, few, many, or a class for an expanded clone.

v_call	clone_size	d_call	j_call	cdr3_nt	cdr3_aa
TRBV24-1	-	-	TRBJ2-1	TGTGCCACCATGGGATCGTTGGACCGCACTTCTCCTTACAATGAGCAGTTCTTC	CATMGSLDRTSPYNEQFF
TRBV9	-	TRBD1	TRBJ1-1	TGTGCCAGCAGCCCGACAGGGGGCTCGAACACTGAAGCTTTCTTT	CASSPTGGSNTEAFF
TRBV29-1	-	TRBD1	TRBJ2-3	TGCAGCGTTGAGCAGGGGGCGGGAGATACGCAGTATTTT	CSVEQGAGDTQYF
TRBV5-6	-	TRBD2	TRBJ2-7	TGTGCCAGCAACACGGGGCTAGCGGGAGTCGAGCAGTACTTC	CASNTGLAGVEQYF
TRBV6-5	-	-	TRBJ1-5	TGTGCCAGCAGTTCCTCCGCGACCTCGGGGCCCCAGCATTTT	CASSSSATSGPQHF
TRBV5-8	-	TRBD1	TRBJ2-6	TGTGCCAGCAGCAATGAACCGGGACAGAGAATCATCTCTGGGGCCAACGTCCTGACTTTC	CASSNEPGQRIISGANVLTF
TRBV5-4	-	-	TRBJ2-3	TGTGCCAGCAGCCGCGAGCGGGCGGATACGCAGTATTTT	CASSRERADTQYF
TRBV9	-	-	TRBJ1-1	TGTGCCAGCAGCGTAGAACAGGGCGGGACTGAAGCTTTCTTT	CASSVEQGGTEAFF
TRBV30	-	-	TRBJ2-7	TGTGCCTGGCAGGGGGGGGTCTACGAGCAGTACTTC	CAWQGGVYEQYF
TRBV7-2	-	-	TRBJ2-2	TGTGCCAGCAGCTTAGAAGCAATCGGGGGGGAGCTGTTTTTT	CASSLEAIGGELFF
TRBV19	-	-	TRBJ1-1	TGTGCCAGTAGTATTACTGGTCCGAACACTGAAGCTTTCTTT	CASSITGPNTEAFF
TRBV6-5	-	-	TRBJ1-3	TGTGCCAGCAACCAGGGGAGCGGAAACACCATATATTTT	CASNQGSGNTIYF
TRBV15	-	-	TRBJ2-5	TGTGCCACCAGCAGAGATCGAGTGGAGACCCAGTACTTC	CATSRDRVETQYF
TRBV7-8	-	-	TRBJ1-1	TGTGCCAGCAGCCCGACAGCCGTGAACACTGAAGCTTTCTTT	CASSPTAVNTEAFF
TRBV10-1	-	-	TRBJ2-4	TGCGCCAGCAGTGATCCATTGCGAAACATTCAGTACTTC	CASSDPLRNIQYF
TRBV11-3	-	-	TRBJ2-1	TGTGCCAGCAGTTCCATGTCCTCTCAGACAGGATCCTACAATGAGCAGTTCTTC	CASSSMSSQTGSYNEQFF
TRBV5-1	-	-	TRBJ1-3	TGCGCCAGCAGCTTGGACGCCGCGTTGACTGGAAACACCATATATTTT	CASSLDAALTGNTIYF
TRBV12-1	-	-	TRBJ2-5	TGTGCCAGCAGCTTTGCGCAAGAGACCCAGTACTTC	CASSFAQETQYF
TRBV19	once	-	TRBJ2-7	TGTGCCAGTAGTACCTCGACTACCCGCTACGAGCAGTACTTC	CASSTSTTRYEQYF
TRBV5-4	-	-	TRBJ2-3	TGTGCCAGCAGCTTGATGACAGATACGCAGTATTTT	CASSLMTDTQYF
TRBV24-1	-	TRBD2	TRBJ2-5	TGTGCCACCAGTTCCCTAGCGGGAGCTCGAGAGACCCAGTACTTC	CATSSLAGARETQYF
TRBV7-3	-	-	TRBJ2-2	TGTGCCAGCAGCTTAAATGCTCTGGACACCGGGGAGCTGTTTTTT	CASSLNALDTGELFF
TRBV11-3	-	TRBD1	TRBJ1-1	TGTGCCAAACCTGGCAGGACAGGGGATTTGAACACTGAAGCTTTCTTT	CAKPGRTGDLNTEAFF
TRBV6-5	once	-	TRBJ1-4	TGTGCCAGCAGTTCGGGGCGAGCAACTAATGAAAAACTGTTTTTT	CASSSGRATNEKLFF
TRBV18	-	-	TRBJ2-3	TGTGCCAGCTCACCAGGCCCTACTAGGCCCGCGCAGTATTTT	CASSPGPTRPAQYF
TRBV7-2	-	-	TRBJ1-2	TGTGCCAGCAGCCTCCGACAGGATGGCAATGGCTACACCTTC	CASSLRQDGNGYTF
TRBV5-6	-	-	TRBJ2-1	TGTGCCAGCAGCCCCTGGGGGATCTACAATGAGCAGTTCTTC	CASSPWGIYNEQFF
TRBV13	few	-	TRBJ2-1	TGTGCCAGCAGCTTATATGGGACGACCAATTTGGATGAGCAGTTCTTC	CASSLYGTTNLDEQFF
TRBV5-6	-	-	TRBJ1-3	TGTGCCAGCAGGGATAACAGGGTGGGGTCGCCTGGAAACACCATATATTTT	CASRDNRVGSPGNTIYF
TRBV5-1	-	-	TRBJ2-5	TGCGCCAGCAGGGGGCAGGAGACCCAGTACTTC	CASRGQETQYF
TRBV12-5	-	-	TRBJ1-5	TGTGCTAGTGGGGCGACAACCGGGAATCAGCCCCAGCATTTT	CASGATTGNQPQHF
TRBV12-3/TRBV12-4	-	-	TRBJ2-1	TGTGCCAGCAGTTTAAGCGCGTACAATGAGCAGTTCTTC	CASSLSAYNEQFF
TRBV27	-	-	TRBJ1-5	TGTGCCAGCAGTCCGAACCTCAATCAGCCCCAGCATTTT	CASSPNLNQPQHF
TRBV10-3	once	-	TRBJ1-1	TGTGCCATCAGCACAAACAGGGCGATGAACACTGAAGCTTTCTTT	CAISTNRAMNTEAFF
TRBV24-1	-	TRBD2	TRBJ2-2	TGTGCCACCAGTCCATTGGGGGGGACCGGGGAGCTGTTTTTT	CATSPLGGTGELFF
TRBV4-2	-	-	TRBJ1-1	TGTGCCAGCAGCCAAGATGAGCGGGACACTGAAGCTTTCTTT	CASSQDERDTEAFF
TRBV29-1	-	-	TRBJ2-1	TGCATCGGGTGGAGCTCCTACAATGAGCAGTTCTTC	CIGWSSYNEQFF
TRBV3-1/TRBV3-2	-	TRBD2	TRBJ2-1	TGTGCCAGCAGCCTCTTTAGCGGGAGGGCCTTTTTCAATGAGCAGTTCTTC	CASSLFSGRAFFNEQFF
TRBV5-1	-	TRBD1	TRBJ1-1	TGCGCCAGCAGCCGAACTACAGGGGTCGGCACTGAAGCTTTCTTT	CASSRTTGVGTEAFF
TRBV28	-	-	TRBJ2-2	TGTGCCAGCAGTTTGGCAGGGGCGCGCACCGGGGAGCTGTTTTTT	CASSLAGARTGELFF
TRBV9	-	-	TRBJ1-2	TGTGCCAGCAGCGTAGACAGGGTGCTTGGTGGCTACACCTTC	CASSVDRVLGGYTF
TRBV11-3	-	TRBD1	TRBJ2-7	TGTGCCAGCAGCCCGGGACAGGGATACGAGCAGTACTTC	CASSPGQGYEQYF
TRBV6-5	-	-	TRBJ1-4	TGTGCCAGCAGCGCACAGGAGGCTACAACCCGACTGTTTTTT	CASSAQEATTRLFF
TRBV7-7	few	-	TRBJ2-5	TGTGCTAGCAGCACACGCCACGGCACATCCGGAAATATAGAGACCCAGTACTTC	CASSTRHGTSGNIETQYF
TRBV5-1	-	-	TRBJ1-1	TGCGCCAGCAGCTTGTCCTATGTGAACACTGAAGCTTTCTTT	CASSLSYVNTEAFF
TRBV27	few	TRBD1	TRBJ1-5	TGTGCCAGCAGTTTATGGGGGTCGCAGGGGGCGGGAAATCAGCCCCAGCATTTT	CASSLWGSQGAGNQPQHF
TRBV28	-	-	TRBJ2-2	TGTGCCAGCAGTATTTTCTCCGGGGAGCTGTTTTTT	CASSIFSGELFF
TRBV6-5	-	TRBD1	TRBJ1-4	TGTGCCAGCAGTTTCAGGGGGCCGCGGGAAAAACTGTTTTTT	CASSFRGPREKLFF
TRBV7-2	-	-	TRBJ1-3	TGTACCAGCACCAGGAGTTCTGGAAACACCATATATTTT	CTSTRSSGNTIYF
TRBV27	few	-	TRBJ2-5	TGTGCCAGCAGCCCTACAGGAGCCGTTGGGACCCAGTACTTC	CASSPTGAVGTQYF
TRBV3-1/TRBV3-2	-	-	TRBJ2-3	TGTGCCAGCAGACAAAGTCGTGCAGATACGCAGTATTTT	CASRQSRADTQYF
TRBV6-5	few	-	TRBJ2-2	TGTGCCAGCAGTTCATGGCGGCCCAACACCGGGGAGCTGTTTTTT	CASSSWRPNTGELFF
TRBV7-2	-	-	TRBJ1-1	TGTGCCAGCACCTCCTCTTGGGGGCGATTGGACACTGAAGCTTTCTTT	CASTSSWGRLDTEAFF